This T cell receptor beta chain was found in a study of blood T cell repertoires in COVID-19. This CDR3 region has 15 residues. Germline V gene sequence: CDR1 SQVTM, CDR2 ANQGSEA. With 4 bases removed from V and 1 base from J, the gap between germline ends came to 15 bases. Using immunoSEQ multiplex PCR, the repertoire was profiled, and TCRdb retains in-frame clones only, with some absent. The sample carries some 74,000 clones, about 82% recorded once. The sample was peripheral blood. The TCR comes from a woman older than 75 with active or convalescent COVID-19. The gene calls are TRBV29-1 and TRBJ2-3; tentatively, D is TRBD2 (6 bases). CDR3 sequence: CSVVGGYRGTDTQYF. The CDR3 nucleotides are TGCAGCGTTGTTGGAGGGTATAGGGGCACAGATACGCAGTATTTT.